A selection of T cell receptor beta chains follows, all from one sample in a study of memory CD4+ T cells and cytomegalovirus serostatus. The protocol was immunoSEQ multiplex PCR, while the TCRdb copy is restricted to in-frame clones and leaves out a portion. The table records tens of thousands of clones, about four fifths of them present only once. Sequenced sample: memory CD4+ T cells from blood. The receptors here all came from an adult in good health and CMV-seronegative. Each CDR3 is given with its conserved first and last residue. The order of the fields is D gene, clone size, V gene, J gene, CDR3 protein, CDR3 DNA. D genes are given only for firm matches. Only some rows state a clone size, as once, few, many or a class for expanded clones.

d_gene: TRBD1
abundance: -
v_gene: TRBV2
j_gene: TRBJ1-5
CDR3aa: CASRAGTVNNQPQHF
CDR3nt: TGTGCCAGCAGAGCCGGGACAGTTAACAATCAGCCCCAGCATTTT

d_gene: TRBD1
abundance: -
v_gene: TRBV7-9
j_gene: TRBJ2-3
CDR3aa: CASSPTGESTDTQYF
CDR3nt: TGTGCCAGCAGCCCGACAGGGGAGTCCACAGATACGCAGTATTTT

d_gene: -
abundance: -
v_gene: TRBV28
j_gene: TRBJ1-6
CDR3aa: CASIGTIDSPLHF
CDR3nt: TGTGCCAGCATTGGGACGATAGATTCACCCCTCCACTTT

d_gene: TRBD1
abundance: -
v_gene: TRBV7-9
j_gene: TRBJ1-4
CDR3aa: CASSLGQGDEKLFF
CDR3nt: TGTGCCAGCAGCTTAGGACAGGGGGATGAAAAACTGTTTTTT

d_gene: -
abundance: -
v_gene: TRBV11-2
j_gene: TRBJ1-1
CDR3aa: CASSLEATLEAFF
CDR3nt: TGTGCCAGCAGCTTAGAGGCGACACTCGAAGCTTTCTTT

d_gene: TRBD1
abundance: -
v_gene: TRBV7-2
j_gene: TRBJ2-7
CDR3aa: CASSYRDSLYEQYF
CDR3nt: TGTGCCAGCAGCTACCGGGACAGCCTCTACGAGCAGTACTTC

d_gene: TRBD1
abundance: -
v_gene: TRBV7-2
j_gene: TRBJ2-2
CDR3aa: CASSSPGQGAGTGELFF
CDR3nt: TGTGCCAGCAGCTCCCCCGGACAGGGGGCTGGAACCGGGGAGCTGTTTTTT

d_gene: -
abundance: -
v_gene: TRBV7-9
j_gene: TRBJ1-2
CDR3aa: CASSPVYGLIPSNYGYTF
CDR3nt: TGTGCCAGCAGCCCTGTGTATGGATTAATTCCTTCTAACTATGGCTACACCTTC

d_gene: TRBD2
abundance: -
v_gene: TRBV11-3
j_gene: TRBJ2-5
CDR3aa: CASSFYRGVGETQYF
CDR3nt: TGTGCCAGCAGCTTCTACCGGGGGGTGGGAGAGACCCAGTACTTC

d_gene: -
abundance: once
v_gene: TRBV5-6
j_gene: TRBJ2-1
CDR3aa: CASSSLLTSSGAHNEQFF
CDR3nt: TGTGCCAGCAGCTCCCTATTGACTAGCTCAGGGGCCCACAATGAGCAGTTCTTC

d_gene: -
abundance: few
v_gene: TRBV9
j_gene: TRBJ1-6
CDR3aa: CASSAGQNTSPLHF
CDR3nt: TGTGCCAGCAGCGCCGGACAGAATACTTCACCCCTCCACTTT

d_gene: -
abundance: -
v_gene: TRBV6-1
j_gene: TRBJ1-2
CDR3aa: CASSEGPDVYGYTF
CDR3nt: TGTGCCAGCAGTGAAGGGCCGGACGTCTATGGCTACACCTTC

d_gene: TRBD1
abundance: -
v_gene: TRBV7-3
j_gene: TRBJ2-7
CDR3aa: CASSPQGAQEQYF
CDR3nt: TGTGCCAGCAGCCCACAGGGGGCGCAGGAGCAGTACTTC

d_gene: TRBD2
abundance: -
v_gene: TRBV11-2
j_gene: TRBJ2-1
CDR3aa: CASSSPPGLAGPYNEQFF
CDR3nt: TGTGCCAGCAGCTCGCCTCCGGGACTAGCGGGGCCCTACAATGAGCAGTTCTTC

d_gene: -
abundance: -
v_gene: TRBV7-9
j_gene: TRBJ1-5
CDR3aa: CASSRDNNQPQHF
CDR3nt: TGTGCCAGCAGCCGAGACAACAATCAGCCCCAGCATTTT

d_gene: -
abundance: -
v_gene: TRBV2
j_gene: TRBJ2-1
CDR3aa: CASSGLGGSSYNEQFF
CDR3nt: TGTGCCAGCAGTGGTTTGGGGGGTTCCTCCTACAATGAGCAGTTCTTC

d_gene: -
abundance: -
v_gene: TRBV5-4
j_gene: TRBJ2-7
CDR3aa: CASSLSRGSYEQYF
CDR3nt: TGTGCCAGCAGCTTATCCAGGGGCTCCTACGAGCAGTACTTC

d_gene: -
abundance: -
v_gene: TRBV6-1
j_gene: TRBJ2-7
CDR3aa: CASSEQRGPYEQYF
CDR3nt: TGTGCCAGCAGTGAACAACGAGGTCCCTACGAGCAGTACTTC

d_gene: TRBD2
abundance: -
v_gene: TRBV4-3
j_gene: TRBJ2-1
CDR3aa: CASSLESGDAYNEQFF
CDR3nt: TGCGCCAGCAGCCTCGAAAGCGGGGATGCCTACAATGAGCAGTTCTTC

d_gene: -
abundance: few
v_gene: TRBV19
j_gene: TRBJ1-6
CDR3aa: CASRGRQENSPLHF
CDR3nt: TGTGCCAGTAGGGGTCGACAGGAAAATTCACCCCTCCACTTT

d_gene: -
abundance: -
v_gene: TRBV6-6
j_gene: TRBJ2-1
CDR3aa: CASSYSTGLLYNEQFF
CDR3nt: TGTGCCAGCAGTTACTCGACGGGTTTACTATACAATGAGCAGTTCTTC

d_gene: -
abundance: -
v_gene: TRBV28
j_gene: TRBJ1-1
CDR3aa: CASRPSPGRPNTEAFF
CDR3nt: TGTGCCAGCAGACCCTCCCCGGGCAGACCGAACACTGAAGCTTTCTTT

d_gene: -
abundance: -
v_gene: TRBV11-2
j_gene: TRBJ2-4
CDR3aa: CASSPNAGTSQYF
CDR3nt: TGTGCCAGCAGCCCAAATGCCGGGACAAGTCAGTACTTC

d_gene: TRBD1
abundance: -
v_gene: TRBV4-2
j_gene: TRBJ1-4
CDR3aa: CASSPDRVSEKLFF
CDR3nt: TGTGCCAGCAGCCCCGACAGGGTCTCTGAAAAACTGTTTTTT

d_gene: -
abundance: -
v_gene: TRBV6-5
j_gene: TRBJ2-7
CDR3aa: CASSYGQGGSYEQYF
CDR3nt: TGTGCCAGCAGTTACGGGCAGGGAGGCTCCTACGAGCAGTACTTC

d_gene: -
abundance: few
v_gene: TRBV7-9
j_gene: TRBJ1-1
CDR3aa: CASSLDMNTEAFF
CDR3nt: TGTGCCAGCAGCTTAGACATGAACACTGAAGCTTTCTTT

d_gene: -
abundance: -
v_gene: TRBV5-1
j_gene: TRBJ2-5
CDR3aa: CASSLLGSETQYF
CDR3nt: TGCGCCAGCAGCTTGTTGGGATCAGAGACCCAGTACTTC

d_gene: -
abundance: -
v_gene: TRBV11-2
j_gene: TRBJ2-3
CDR3aa: CASSLDSTDTQYF
CDR3nt: TGTGCCAGCAGCTTAGACAGCACAGATACGCAGTATTTT

d_gene: TRBD2
abundance: few
v_gene: TRBV4-1
j_gene: TRBJ2-4
CDR3aa: CASSQGGQRGGIQYF
CDR3nt: TGCGCCAGCAGCCAAGGAGGCCAGCGGGGGGGAATTCAGTACTTC